These 13 T cell receptor beta chains came from one sample sequenced in a study of blood T cell repertoires in COVID-19. The protocol was immunoSEQ multiplex PCR, while the TCRdb copy is restricted to in-frame clones and leaves out a portion. The table has about 320,000 clones, 88% seen once; the top ten hold less than 6.5%. Sequencing used PBMCs or T cells enriched from blood (not recorded which). Source of these receptors: a man under 40 who had recovered from COVID-19.

This rearrangement joins TRBV28 to TRBJ1-5; TRBD1 agrees at 7 bases. Trimming cost V 8 bases and J 2 bases; bases outside gene matches: 9. CDR3 size: 15 residues. CDR1 and CDR2 from the germline V gene are MDHEN and SYDVKM. The DNA of the CDR3 is TGTGCCAGCGGTTCCCCCGGGACAGGCAATCAGCCCCAGCATTTT. It codes for CASGSPGTGNQPQHF.

The chain combines TRBV28 with TRBJ2-7, with 7 bases lining up with TRBD1. J gave up 0 bases and V 7 bases, and 9 bases lay outside the gene matches. The CDR3 runs 15 residues. Germline V gene sequence: CDR1 MDHEN, CDR2 SYDVKM. The CDR3 DNA reads TGTGCCAGCACCAAGGTGGGACAGCCCTCCTACGAGCAGTACTTC. Amino acids: CASTKVGQPSYEQYF.

V usage is TRBV28 and J usage is TRBJ2-3, with D maybe TRBD1 (6 bases). Germline loops: CDR1 MDHEN, CDR2 SYDVKM. The V gene lost 2 bases and the J gene lost 0 bases, with 12 bases spanning the gap. The CDR3 consists of 16 residues. Written as DNA, the CDR3 is TGTGCCAGCAGTTTACCTCTGGGGGCTAGCACAGATACGCAGTATTTT. This translates into CASSLPLGASTDTQYF.

This clone was seen a handful of times. The CDR3 DNA reads TGTGCCAGCAGCTCGCCCCGGGACAGGGGAGTCGATGAGCAGTTCTTC. Its protein is CASSSPRDRGVDEQFF. V usage is TRBV13 and J usage is TRBJ2-1, with 10 bases lining up with TRBD1. Germline trimming cut 4 bases from V and 8 bases from J; bases unmatched to any gene: 11. This CDR3 is 16 amino acids long. Per the germline V gene, CDR1 is PRHDT and CDR2 is FYEKMQ (reference sequence).

This clone has a handful of counts. The rearrangement joins TRBV25-1 to TRBJ1-1, with TRBD1 matching over 7 bases. Germline V CDR1 and CDR2: MGHDK, SYGVNS. V lost 0 bases to trimming and J lost 4 bases; unmatched junction nucleotides: 5. The length of the CDR3 is 15 residues. CDR3 DNA: TGTGCCAGCAGTGAATATGAGCAGGGGGGCACTGAAGCTTTCTTT. It codes for CASSEYEQGGTEAFF.

The V call is TRBV7-9, the J call TRBJ2-1; 9 bases agree with TRBD2. This CDR3 contains 15 residues. Germline CDR1 reads SEHNR; CDR2 reads FQNEAQ (reference sequence). The J segment lost 4 bases and the V segment lost 6 bases, leaving 7 bases of the junction unmatched. This CDR3 is CASSSQRGAYNEQFF. The CDR3 DNA is TGTGCCAGCAGTTCCCAGCGGGGGGCGTACAATGAGCAGTTCTTC.

This sequence joins TRBV2 and TRBJ1-4; D gene unclear. The CDR3 consists of 12 residues. Germline CDR1 is SNHLY and CDR2 is FYNNEI. Trimming cost V 7 bases and J 5 bases, with 8 bases left between them. The CDR3 DNA reads as TGTGCCAGCATGCGCGGGAATGAAAAACTGTTTTTT. It codes for CASMRGNEKLFF. The variable domain in full, completed from reference TRBV2 and TRBJ1-4, reads EPEVTQTPSHQVTQMGQEVILRCVPISNHLYFYWYRQILGQKVEFLVSFYNNEISEKSEIFDDQFSVERPDGSNFTLKIRSTKLEDSAMYFCASMRGNEKLFFGSGTQLSVL.

This chain joins TRBV5-1 and TRBJ2-1, with 8 bases that match TRBD1. The CDR3 runs to 15 residues. Germline trimming cut 1 base from V and 9 bases from J; bases unmatched to any gene: 9. The germline gives CDR1 SGHRS, CDR2 YFSETQ. The CDR3 reads CASSLLDRERTEQFF. CDR3 bases: TGCGCCAGCAGCTTGTTGGACAGGGAGCGAACTGAGCAGTTCTTC. The full variable domain, in which reference TRBV5-1 and TRBJ2-1 provide the parts outside the CDR3, is KAGVTQTPRYLIKTRGQQVTLSCSPISGHRSVSWYQQTPGQGLQFLFEYFSETQRNKGNFPGRFSGRQFSNSRSEMNVSTLELGDSALYLCASSLLDRERTEQFFGPGTRLTVL.

The chain links TRBV30 to TRBJ2-6; 7 nucleotides align to TRBD2. V dropped 8 bases and J dropped 0; count of bases not matched to a gene: 13. CDR3 length: 17 residues. Germline-derived CDR1 and CDR2 are GTSNPN and SVGIG (reference sequence). CDR3 amino acids: CAGNPGTTRSGANVLTF. CDR3 DNA: TGTGCCGGAAACCCCGGGACTACCCGCTCTGGGGCCAACGTCCTGACTTTC.

The V gene is TRBV12-2, the J gene TRBJ2-7; no check of the table's D call, TRBD1, against the DNA was made. TRBV12-2 is a documented pseudogene. The CDR3 consists of 13 residues. The CDR3 sequence is CASRTRTGREQYF. The CDR3 nucleotides are TGTGCAAGTCGCACCCGGACAGGGCGCGAGCAGTACTTC.

This clone was detected once. This sequence joins TRBV2 and TRBJ2-7, with 9 bases aligning to TRBD1. The CDR3 consists of 16 residues. Germline-derived CDR1 and CDR2 are SNHLY and FYNNEI. Trimming at V came to 6 bases and at J to 5 bases, leaving 14 bases not matched to a gene. The CDR3 nucleotides are TGTGCCAGCAGCGTCGGGGACAGGGTTGTAACGGACGAGCAGTACTTC. This codes for CASSVGDRVVTDEQYF. The whole variable domain, filled in from reference TRBV2 and TRBJ2-7, reads EPEVTQTPSHQVTQMGQEVILRCVPISNHLYFYWYRQILGQKVEFLVSFYNNEISEKSEIFDDQFSVERPDGSNFTLKIRSTKLEDSAMYFCASSVGDRVVTDEQYFGPGTRLTVT.

This chain joins TRBV21-1 and TRBJ1-3; whether TRBD1, the table's D call, matches the DNA was not checked. TRBV21-1 constitutes a pseudogene. The CDR3 spans 16 residues. The CDR3 nucleotides read TGTGCCAGCAGCCAAATAATTACATTGGCTGGAAACACCATATATTTT. Its protein product is CASSQIITLAGNTIYF.

The rearrangement uses TRBV15 and TRBJ2-7; 9 nucleotides line up with TRBD1. After removal of 1 base from V and 5 bases from J, the junction contained 6 bases not matched to a gene. Germline CDR1 LNHNV, CDR2 YYDKDF (reference sequence). The length of the CDR3 is 15 residues. The CDR3 DNA sequence: TGTGCCACCAGCAGAGTATCGGGACAGGGTGACGAGCAGTACTTC. Translating gives CATSRVSGQGDEQYF.